The rows below give T cell receptor beta chains drawn from one sample of a study of OX40 agonist ivuxolimab in advanced cancers. TCRdb keeps only in-frame clones here, not all; method: immunoSEQ multiplex PCR. The table has under 80,000 clones, roughly 84% seen once. This material consisted of CD4+ or CD8+ T cells sorted from blood, taken in a trial of the OX40 agonist ivuxolimab. The receptor set was obtained from an adult with an advanced solid tumor such as melanoma, head and neck, liver or kidney cancer. CDR3s include the opening cysteine and the closing phenylalanine or tryptophan. Fields, in order: D gene, V gene, J gene, clone size, CDR3 DNA, CDR3 protein. The D gene is left open where the match is weak. Expanded clones are given a class, and other clones once, few, many or no size at all.

TRBD1	TRBV30	TRBJ2-1	-	TGTGCCTGGAGACGGGACAGCCCGGAGTTCTTC	CAWRRDSPEFF
-	TRBV7-2	TRBJ1-2	-	TGTGCCAGCAGCCTCAGGATCGTTAACTATGGCTACACCTTC	CASSLRIVNYGYTF
TRBD1	TRBV6-6	TRBJ1-5	-	TGTGCCAGCAGTTACACGGACAGGGTGGGTCAGCCCCAGCATTTT	CASSYTDRVGQPQHF
-	TRBV9	TRBJ1-4	once	TGTGCCAGCAGCTCCCGGGACAAGTACGAGGGGAGTGAAAAACTGTTTTTT	CASSSRDKYEGSEKLFF
-	TRBV7-9	TRBJ2-3	-	TGTGCCAGCGTGCGAGAGGGTGGGGCTTCAGATACGCAGTATTTT	CASVREGGASDTQYF
-	TRBV5-6	TRBJ2-3	-	TGTGCCAGCAGCTTCACAGATACGCAGTATTTT	CASSFTDTQYF
-	TRBV2	TRBJ2-6	-	TGTGCCAGCAGTTGGAGCGGGCGCTCTGGGGCCAACGTCCTGACTTTC	CASSWSGRSGANVLTF
-	TRBV6-1	TRBJ2-7	once	TGTGCCAGCAGTGAATTGCACACCTCCTACGAGCAGTACTTC	CASSELHTSYEQYF
-	TRBV2	TRBJ1-5	-	TGTGCCATCCGTTGGGATAGCAATCAGCCCCAGCATTTT	CAIRWDSNQPQHF
TRBD1	TRBV5-1	TRBJ2-5	-	TGCGCCAGCAGCTTGACAGGGGGCGGGGAGACCCAGTACTTC	CASSLTGGGETQYF
-	TRBV6-5	TRBJ2-2	few	TGTGCCAGCATCAGGACCCTGAACACCGGGGAGCTGTTTTTT	CASIRTLNTGELFF
TRBD1	TRBV2	TRBJ2-2	-	TGTGCCAGCAGTGAAGCCGGACAGGGGGTTTTCAGCGGGGAGCTGTTTTTT	CASSEAGQGVFSGELFF
TRBD2	TRBV5-4	TRBJ2-7	-	TGTGCCAGCAGAAATGGGGCTAGCGGGGGTTACGAGCAGTACTTC	CASRNGASGGYEQYF
TRBD2	TRBV11-1	TRBJ2-1	once	TGTGCCAGCAGCCCCGCAGGGCCTGGGGGGGGCTACAATGAGCAGTTCTTC	CASSPAGPGGGYNEQFF
TRBD2	TRBV2	TRBJ2-5	-	TGTGCCAGCAGTGGACTAGCGGGATGGGAGACCCAGTACTTC	CASSGLAGWETQYF
TRBD1	TRBV5-1	TRBJ1-4	-	TGCGCCAGCAGCTTGGCAGGGGGTGTCGGCGCAACTAATGAAAAACTGTTTTTT	CASSLAGGVGATNEKLFF
TRBD1	TRBV5-1	TRBJ1-4	-	TGCGCCAGCAGCACCCAGACAGGGGAGAATGAAAAACTGTTTTTT	CASSTQTGENEKLFF
TRBD2	TRBV14	TRBJ2-1	-	TGTGCCACGGGGCGCGGGGGGGGTGAGCAGTTCTTC	CATGRGGGEQFF
-	TRBV6-1	TRBJ1-1	few	TGTGCCAGCAGTGAAGCGGGACGGCCGAGCACTGAAGCTTTCTTT	CASSEAGRPSTEAFF
TRBD2	TRBV7-9	TRBJ2-5	-	TGTGCCAGCAGCTCCGGACTAGCGGGGGTTGAGACCCAGTACTTC	CASSSGLAGVETQYF
-	TRBV5-1	TRBJ2-7	-	TGCGCCAGCAGCTTGGCTACAGAACCCTACGAGCAGTACTTC	CASSLATEPYEQYF
-	TRBV21-1	TRBJ2-3	once	TGTGCCAGCAGCTGGCGGTGGACAGGGGAAACAGATACGCAGTATTTT	CASSWRWTGETDTQYF
TRBD1	TRBV5-8	TRBJ1-2	-	TGTGCCAGCAGCCCGAGGGGTTTACAGGGGTCTAACTATGGCTACACCTTC	CASSPRGLQGSNYGYTF
-	TRBV5-1	TRBJ1-1	-	TGCGCCAGCACCAACACCGAAGGGAGGGGTGCGACTGAAGCTTTCTTT	CASTNTEGRGATEAFF
-	TRBV11-3	TRBJ1-1	-	TGTGCCAGCAGCTTAGAAGCGAACACTGAAGCTTTCTTT	CASSLEANTEAFF
-	TRBV19	TRBJ1-2	-	TGTGCCAGTACCCCCTTTGGGGGGGGTTCCTATGGCTACACCTTC	CASTPFGGGSYGYTF
-	TRBV27	TRBJ2-7	-	TGTGCCAGCAGTCCCAACGACAGCTACGAGCAGTACTTC	CASSPNDSYEQYF
-	TRBV5-1	TRBJ2-2	-	TGCGCCAGCAGCTTGGGCCCGCAGACGAACACCGGGGAGCTGTTTTTT	CASSLGPQTNTGELFF
TRBD2	TRBV5-4	TRBJ2-5	few	TGTGCCAGCAGCTTGGCCATCGCTAGCGGAAAAGAGACCCAGTACTTC	CASSLAIASGKETQYF
TRBD1	TRBV18	TRBJ2-7	few	TGTGCCAGCTCGCCTTACAGGGGGCAGCACGAGCAGTACTTC	CASSPYRGQHEQYF
TRBD2	TRBV9	TRBJ2-3	-	TGTGCCAGCAGAAGCGGGAGGACAGATACGCAGTATTTT	CASRSGRTDTQYF
TRBD1	TRBV7-2	TRBJ2-7	-	TGTGCCAGCAGCCATTCCGGACAGGGGTCCTACGAGCAGTACTTC	CASSHSGQGSYEQYF